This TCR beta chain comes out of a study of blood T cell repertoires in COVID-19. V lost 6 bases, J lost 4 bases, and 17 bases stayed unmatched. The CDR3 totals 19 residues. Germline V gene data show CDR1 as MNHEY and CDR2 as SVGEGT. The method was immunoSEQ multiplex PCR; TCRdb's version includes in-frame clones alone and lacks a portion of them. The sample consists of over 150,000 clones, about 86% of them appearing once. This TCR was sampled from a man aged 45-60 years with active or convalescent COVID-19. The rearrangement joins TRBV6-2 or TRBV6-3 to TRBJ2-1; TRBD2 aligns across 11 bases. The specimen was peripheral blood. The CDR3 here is CASSRLGLAAPGLYNEQFF. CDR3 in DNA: TGTGCCAGCAGCCGACTGGGACTAGCGGCTCCTGGGCTTTACAATGAGCAGTTCTTC.